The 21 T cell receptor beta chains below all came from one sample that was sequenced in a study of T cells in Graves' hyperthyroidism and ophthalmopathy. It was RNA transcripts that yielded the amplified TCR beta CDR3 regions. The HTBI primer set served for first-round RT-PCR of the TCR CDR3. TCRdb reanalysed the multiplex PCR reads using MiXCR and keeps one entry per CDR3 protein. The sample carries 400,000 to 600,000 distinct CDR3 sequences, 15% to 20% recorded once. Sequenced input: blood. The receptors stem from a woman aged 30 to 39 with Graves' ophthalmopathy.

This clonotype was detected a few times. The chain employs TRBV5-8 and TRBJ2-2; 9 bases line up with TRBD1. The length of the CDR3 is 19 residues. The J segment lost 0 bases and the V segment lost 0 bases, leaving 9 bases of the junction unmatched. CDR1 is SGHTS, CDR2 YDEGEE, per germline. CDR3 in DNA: TGTGCCAGCAGCTTGGCATCTTGGGGACAGGGCACGAACACCGGGGAGCTGTTTTTT. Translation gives CASSLASWGQGTNTGELFF.

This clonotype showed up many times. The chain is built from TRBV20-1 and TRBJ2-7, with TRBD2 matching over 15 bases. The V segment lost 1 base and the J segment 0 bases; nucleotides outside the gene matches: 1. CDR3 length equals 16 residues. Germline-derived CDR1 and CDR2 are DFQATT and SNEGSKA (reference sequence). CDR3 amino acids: CSARGTSGRASYEQYF. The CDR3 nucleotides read TGCAGTGCTAGAGGGACTAGCGGGAGGGCCTCCTACGAGCAGTACTTC.

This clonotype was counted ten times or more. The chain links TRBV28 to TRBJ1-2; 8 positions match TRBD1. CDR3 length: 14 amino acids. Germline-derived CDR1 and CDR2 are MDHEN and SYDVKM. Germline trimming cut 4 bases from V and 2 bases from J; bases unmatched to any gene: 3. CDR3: CASSSWTGNYGYTF. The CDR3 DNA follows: TGTGCCAGCAGTTCCTGGACAGGGAACTATGGCTACACCTTC.

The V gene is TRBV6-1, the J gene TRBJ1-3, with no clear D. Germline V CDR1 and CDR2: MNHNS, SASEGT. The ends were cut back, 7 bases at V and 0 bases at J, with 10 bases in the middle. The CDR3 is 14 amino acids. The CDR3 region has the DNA TGTGCCAGCATGGGAGGACCCTCTGGAAACACCATATATTTT. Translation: CASMGGPSGNTIYF.

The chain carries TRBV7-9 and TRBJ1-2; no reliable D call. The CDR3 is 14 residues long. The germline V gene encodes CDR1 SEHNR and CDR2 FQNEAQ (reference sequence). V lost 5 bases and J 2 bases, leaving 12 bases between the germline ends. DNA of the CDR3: TGTGCCAGCAGCCCCGTTTCCGGGAACTATGGCTACACCTTC. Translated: CASSPVSGNYGYTF.

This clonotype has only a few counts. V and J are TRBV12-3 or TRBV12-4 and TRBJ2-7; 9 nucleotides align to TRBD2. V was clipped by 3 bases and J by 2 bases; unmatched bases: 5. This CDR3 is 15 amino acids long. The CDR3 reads CASSFSGSGAYEQYF. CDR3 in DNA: TGTGCCAGCAGTTTTAGCGGGAGTGGAGCCTACGAGCAGTACTTC.

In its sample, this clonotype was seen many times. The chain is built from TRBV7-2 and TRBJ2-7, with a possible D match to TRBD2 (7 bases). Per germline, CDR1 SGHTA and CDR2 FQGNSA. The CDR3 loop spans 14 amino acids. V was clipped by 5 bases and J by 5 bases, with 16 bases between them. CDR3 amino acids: CASSPAWGGDEQYF. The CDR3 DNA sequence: TGTGCCAGCAGCCCAGCGTGGGGGGGCGACGAGCAGTACTTC.

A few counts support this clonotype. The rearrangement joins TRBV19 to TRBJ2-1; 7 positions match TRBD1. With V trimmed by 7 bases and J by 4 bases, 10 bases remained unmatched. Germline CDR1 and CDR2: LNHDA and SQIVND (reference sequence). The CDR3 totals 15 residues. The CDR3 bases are TGTGCCAGTACCCTAAGGGGGCTAGGGTACAATGAGCAGTTCTTC. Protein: CASTLRGLGYNEQFF. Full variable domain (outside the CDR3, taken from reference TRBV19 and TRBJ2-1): DGGITQSPKYLFRKEGQNVTLSCEQNLNHDAMYWYRQDPGQGLRLIYYSQIVNDFQKGDIAEGYSVSREKKESFPLTVTSAQKNPTAFYLCASTLRGLGYNEQFFGPGTRLTVL.

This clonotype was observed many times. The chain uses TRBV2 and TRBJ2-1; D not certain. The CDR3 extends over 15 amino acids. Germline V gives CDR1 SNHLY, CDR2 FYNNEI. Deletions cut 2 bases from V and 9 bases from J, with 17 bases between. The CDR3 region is CASSERHASAGEQFF. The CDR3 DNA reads TGTGCCAGCAGTGAACGGCACGCGTCAGCTGGTGAGCAGTTCTTC.

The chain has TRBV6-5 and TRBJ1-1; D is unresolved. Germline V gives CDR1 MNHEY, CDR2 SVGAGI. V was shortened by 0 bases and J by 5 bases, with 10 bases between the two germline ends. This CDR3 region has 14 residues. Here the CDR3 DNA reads TGTGCCAGCAGTTACTCCGGGGTAGAGACTGAAGCTTTCTTT. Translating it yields CASSYSGVETEAFF.

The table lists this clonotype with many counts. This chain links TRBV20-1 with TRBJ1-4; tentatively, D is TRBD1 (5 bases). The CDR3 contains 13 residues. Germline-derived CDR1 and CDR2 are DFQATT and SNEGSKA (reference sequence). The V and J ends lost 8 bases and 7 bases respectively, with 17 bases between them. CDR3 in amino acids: CSTREGTREKLFF. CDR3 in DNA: TGCAGTACCAGGGAGGGGACTCGTGAAAAACTGTTTTTT.

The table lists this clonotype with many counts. The CDR3 protein is CASSQGPGQGVRGYTF. The CDR3, as DNA: TGCGCCAGCAGCCAAGGTCCGGGACAGGGGGTTAGAGGCTACACCTTC. The chain carries TRBV4-1 and TRBJ1-2; 11 nucleotides agree with TRBD1. Germline V CDR1 and CDR2: MGHRA, YSYEKL. This CDR3 is 16 amino acids long. Germline trimming cut 1 base from V and 8 bases from J; bases unmatched to any gene: 9.

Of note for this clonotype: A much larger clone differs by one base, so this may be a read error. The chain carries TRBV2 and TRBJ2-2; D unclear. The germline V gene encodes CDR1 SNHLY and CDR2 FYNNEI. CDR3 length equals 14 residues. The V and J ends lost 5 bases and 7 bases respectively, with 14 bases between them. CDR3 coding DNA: TGTGCCAGCAGTTTTGTGGGGAAGGTCGGGGAGCTGTTTTTT. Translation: CASSFVGKVGELFF.

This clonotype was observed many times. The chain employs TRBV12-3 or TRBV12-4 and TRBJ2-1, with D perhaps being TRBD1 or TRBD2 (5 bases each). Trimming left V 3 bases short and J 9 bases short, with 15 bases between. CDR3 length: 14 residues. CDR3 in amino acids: CASSFGLSRAEQFF. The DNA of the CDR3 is TGTGCCAGCAGTTTCGGACTCTCCAGGGCTGAGCAGTTCTTC.

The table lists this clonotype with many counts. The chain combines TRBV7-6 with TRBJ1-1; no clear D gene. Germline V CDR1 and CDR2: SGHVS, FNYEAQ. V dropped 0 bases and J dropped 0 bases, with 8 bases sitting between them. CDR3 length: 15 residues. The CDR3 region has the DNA TGTGCCAGCAGCTTAGCGGAGGGTTTGAACACTGAAGCTTTCTTT. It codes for CASSLAEGLNTEAFF.

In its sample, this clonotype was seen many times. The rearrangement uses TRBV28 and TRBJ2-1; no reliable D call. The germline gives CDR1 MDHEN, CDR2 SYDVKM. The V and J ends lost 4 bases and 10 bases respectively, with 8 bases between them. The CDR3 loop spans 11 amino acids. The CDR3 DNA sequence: TGTGCCAGCAGTTATCGAAGCGAGCAGTTCTTC. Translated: CASSYRSEQFF.

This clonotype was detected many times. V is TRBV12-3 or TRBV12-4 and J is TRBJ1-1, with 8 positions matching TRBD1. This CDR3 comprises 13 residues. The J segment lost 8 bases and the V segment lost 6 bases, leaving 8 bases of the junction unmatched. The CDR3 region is CASSLGQGIEAFF. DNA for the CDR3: TGTGCCAGCAGCCTAGGACAGGGTATAGAAGCTTTCTTT.

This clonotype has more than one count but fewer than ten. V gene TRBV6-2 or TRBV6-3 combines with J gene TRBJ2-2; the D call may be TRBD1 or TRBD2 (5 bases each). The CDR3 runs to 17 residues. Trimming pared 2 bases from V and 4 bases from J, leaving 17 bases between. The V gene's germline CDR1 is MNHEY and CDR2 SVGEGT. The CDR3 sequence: CASSYDYPSRGTGELFF. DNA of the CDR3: TGTGCCAGCAGTTACGACTACCCATCGAGGGGCACCGGGGAGCTGTTTTTT.

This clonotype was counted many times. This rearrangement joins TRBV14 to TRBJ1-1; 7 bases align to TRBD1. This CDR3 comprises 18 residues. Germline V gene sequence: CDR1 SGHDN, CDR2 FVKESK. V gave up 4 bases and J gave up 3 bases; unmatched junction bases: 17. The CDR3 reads CASSRPPRAYDRDTEAFF. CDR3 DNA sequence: TGTGCCAGCAGCCGTCCCCCCCGCGCGTACGACAGGGACACTGAAGCTTTCTTT.

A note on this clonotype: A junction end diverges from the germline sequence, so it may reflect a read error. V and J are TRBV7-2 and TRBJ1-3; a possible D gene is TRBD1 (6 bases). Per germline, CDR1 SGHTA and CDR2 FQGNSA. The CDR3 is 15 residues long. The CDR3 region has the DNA TGCGCCAGCAGCCAAGGGTCAGGGGCTGGAAACACCATATATTTT. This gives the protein CASSQGSGAGNTIYF.

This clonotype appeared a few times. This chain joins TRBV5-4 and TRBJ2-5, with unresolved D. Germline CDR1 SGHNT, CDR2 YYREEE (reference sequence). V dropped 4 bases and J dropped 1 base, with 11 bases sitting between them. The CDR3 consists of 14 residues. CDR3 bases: TGTGCCAGCAGCCGACCCGGATCCCAAGAGACCCAGTACTTC. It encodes CASSRPGSQETQYF.